One sample yielded the 17 T cell receptor beta chains listed below, sequenced in a study of OX40 agonist ivuxolimab in advanced cancers. Profiled with immunoSEQ multiplex PCR; TCRdb holds only in-frame clones, not every one. The data show about 120,000 clones, approximately 90% seen once. Sequences were derived from CD4+ or CD8+ T cells sorted from blood, sampled in a trial of the OX40 agonist ivuxolimab. Receptors were obtained from an adult with an advanced solid tumor such as melanoma, head and neck, liver or kidney cancer.

The chain is built from TRBV28 and TRBJ2-3; D unclear. The length of the CDR3 is 12 residues. Looked up from germline, CDR1 is MDHEN and CDR2 is SYDVKM. Trimming shortened V by 0 bases and J by 3 bases, and 1 base separated the two germline ends. CDR3 residues: CASSLWTDTQYF. DNA for the CDR3: TGTGCCAGCAGTTTATGGACAGATACGCAGTATTTT.

The CDR3 coding sequence is TGCGCCAGCAGCCAAGATCAGGGCACCAACAGGGACGACGGCTACACCTTC. This gives the protein CASSQDQGTNRDDGYTF. The chain recombines TRBV4-3 with TRBJ1-2; D might be TRBD1 (6 bases). The CDR3 is made up of 17 amino acids. Trimming removed 0 bases from V and 8 bases from J, with 22 bases in between. The germline V gene has CDR1 LGHNA and CDR2 YSLEER.

This chain connects TRBV15 to TRBJ1-4, with D maybe TRBD1 (5 bases). Germline V CDR1 and CDR2: LNHNV, YYDKDF (reference sequence). The CDR3 runs 14 residues. Between the trimmed V and J ends, which lost 1 base and 5 bases, there was a span of 8 bases. The CDR3 reads CATSRVGGNEKLFF. DNA for the CDR3: TGTGCCACCAGCAGAGTTGGGGGGAATGAAAAACTGTTTTTT.

The rearrangement joins TRBV5-1 to TRBJ1-1; 7 positions agree with TRBD1. The germline V gene encodes CDR1 SGHRS and CDR2 YFSETQ. The ends lost 0 bases at V and 5 bases at J; junction bases unmatched: 4. The CDR3 contains 14 residues. The CDR3 protein is CASSLGGGGTEAFF. CDR3 bases: TGCGCCAGCAGCTTGGGAGGGGGCGGGACTGAAGCTTTCTTT.

J is TRBJ1-2 and V is TRBV30; perhaps TRBD1 as D (6 bases). Trimming cost V 3 bases and J 8 bases, with 13 bases left between them. The CDR3 loop spans 12 amino acids. Germline-derived CDR1 and CDR2 are GTSNPN and SVGIG (reference sequence). The CDR3 DNA follows: TGTGCCTGGAGGGCAGGGGCGGCGGGCTACACCTTC. Residues: CAWRAGAAGYTF.

The J gene is TRBJ2-7, the V gene TRBV6-1; no firm D call. The length of the CDR3 is 12 residues. Germline-derived CDR1 and CDR2 are MNHNS and SASEGT. V lost 7 bases, J lost 5 bases, and 12 bases lay in between. The CDR3 DNA reads TGTGCCAGCAAGGTGGGTTCCCACGAGCAGTACTTC. Its protein is CASKVGSHEQYF.

The chain is built from TRBV6-5 and TRBJ2-1, with D tentatively TRBD1 (6 bases). Trimming removed 4 bases at V and 6 bases at J, with 19 bases between. The CDR3 has 16 residues. Per germline, CDR1 MNHEY and CDR2 SVGAGI. The CDR3: CASSSEQGAGTNEQFF. Here the CDR3 DNA reads TGTGCCAGCAGTTCCGAACAGGGCGCCGGAACCAATGAGCAGTTCTTC.

Regarding this clone: The same CDR3 can be traced to other DNA sequences in this sample. The CDR3 coding sequence is TGTGCCAGCAGCGTAGCTGGAGATACGCAGTATTTT. It codes for CASSVAGDTQYF. The chain joins TRBV9 to TRBJ2-3, with unresolved D. The germline gives CDR1 SGDLS, CDR2 YYNGEE. The V and J ends lost 0 bases and 5 bases respectively, with 4 bases between them. There are 12 residues in the CDR3. Looking up the rest from reference TRBV9 and TRBJ2-3 gives the full variable domain: DSGVTQTPKHLITATGQRVTLRCSPRSGDLSVYWYQQSLDQGLQFLIQYYNGEERAKGNILERFSAQQFPDLHSELNLSSLELGDSALYFCASSVAGDTQYFGPGTRLTVL.

The chain joins TRBV5-1 to TRBJ2-1, with TRBD1 identical over 9 bases. CDR3 length equals 13 residues. The V gene's germline CDR1 is SGHRS and CDR2 YFSETQ. The junction had 2 bases not matched to a gene; V was cut back by 4 bases and J by 6 bases. CDR3 nucleotides: TGCGCCAGCAGCGAACAGGGGGCCAATGAGCAGTTCTTC. The encoded protein is CASSEQGANEQFF.

The table lists this clone with a count of one. The chain joins TRBV7-9 to TRBJ1-6, with a tentative D call TRBD1 (6 bases). Germline CDR1 reads SEHNR; CDR2 reads FQNEAQ (reference sequence). With 5 bases removed from V and 10 bases from J, the gap between germline ends came to 18 bases. This CDR3 spans 15 amino acids. The CDR3 spells CASSPMTGPESPLHF. Here the CDR3 DNA reads TGTGCCAGCAGCCCAATGACAGGTCCAGAATCACCCCTCCACTTT.

The V call is TRBV28, the J call TRBJ2-7, with D perhaps TRBD1 (6 bases). This CDR3 has 15 residues. Trimming left V 4 bases short and J 4 bases short, with 17 bases between. Germline V gene lookup returns CDR1 MDHEN and CDR2 SYDVKM. Written as DNA, the CDR3 is TGTGCCAGCAGTTCCAATAACCCCGGACAGTACGAGCAGTACTTC. Amino acid sequence: CASSSNNPGQYEQYF.

On this clone: The sample has other DNA sequences that encode this CDR3 too. This sequence joins TRBV29-1 and TRBJ1-4; TRBD1 agrees at 8 bases. The junction had 6 bases not matched to a gene; V was cut back by 6 bases and J by 6 bases. This CDR3 region has 13 residues. CDR1 is SQVTM, CDR2 ANQGSEA, per germline. The CDR3 reads CSVGGTGDEKLFF. DNA of the CDR3: TGCAGCGTGGGGGGGACAGGAGATGAAAAACTGTTTTTT.

The V gene is TRBV10-2, the J gene TRBJ2-3, with D tentatively TRBD1 (5 bases). CDR1 WSHSY and CDR2 SAAADI come from the germline V gene. V lost 7 bases to trimming and J lost 0 bases, with 14 bases between them. The CDR3 contains 15 residues. For the CDR3, the DNA is TGCGCCAGCACCCCTGGCAGGGCTAGCACAGATACGCAGTATTTT. This translates into CASTPGRASTDTQYF.

This chain links TRBV27 with TRBJ1-4; unclear D gene. The CDR3 consists of 13 residues. Between the trimmed V and J ends, which lost 4 bases and 0 bases, there was a span of 3 bases. Looked up from germline, CDR1 is MNHEY and CDR2 is SMNVEV (reference sequence). The CDR3 here is CASSSTTNEKLFF. The CDR3 DNA sequence: TGTGCCAGCAGTTCTACAACTAATGAAAAACTGTTTTTT.

This sequence joins TRBV28 and TRBJ1-4; D is unclear. CDR3 length: 13 amino acids. The germline V gene encodes CDR1 MDHEN and CDR2 SYDVKM. Trimming stripped 10 bases from V and 3 bases from J, with 12 bases between. Written as DNA, the CDR3 is TGTGCCACCCGGGTCGGAGCTAATGAAAAACTGTTTTTT. This sequence encodes CATRVGANEKLFF.

The rearrangement links TRBV7-2 to TRBJ2-2; possible D gene TRBD2, 6 bases. Germline assignment: CDR1 SGHTA and CDR2 FQGNSA. Trimming removed 1 base at V and 8 bases at J, with 17 bases between. This CDR3 is 16 amino acids long. The DNA of the CDR3 is TGTGCCAGCAGCTTAGTCTGGGGGGTGCCCAGTGGGGAGCTGTTTTTT. Protein: CASSLVWGVPSGELFF.

The V gene is TRBV7-2, the J gene TRBJ2-5; no reliable D call. The V gene's germline CDR1 is SGHTA and CDR2 FQGNSA. Trimming cost V 3 bases and J 3 bases, with 8 bases left between them. The CDR3 length is 13 residues. The CDR3 DNA reads as TGTGCCAGCAGCTTCGACAACGAAGAGACCCAGTACTTC. It yields the protein CASSFDNEETQYF.